Included here is one T cell receptor (beta chain) sequence, with context. This clone's antigen is unknown. Nothing much larger sits one base from this clone, and base qualities are not available. Library construction relied on PCR. These reads were obtained on a NextSeq 500. TCRdb applied fastp at Q25 and MiXCR to the public reads, then kept only in-frame beta chains. Rows with one shared CDR3 protein collapse into an entry with the most common genes and DNA. This sample gives under 2,500 distinct CDR3 sequences in total; 49% of them show up just once. The ten largest make up approximately 55% of the sample. This sample is drawn from a study of immune characterization of retroperitoneal liposarcoma (dated 2019 in TCRdb). At the junction V is shortened by 1 base and J by 2 bases, with 8 bases in between. Reading the germline V gene gives CDR1 MNHNS and CDR2 SASEGT. The CDR3 sequence holds 14 residues, the cysteine and phenylalanine included. CDR3 DNA only is kept here, 42 bases in frame from base 1.

The chain employs TRBV6-1 and TRBJ2-5; the D gene cannot be resolved reliably. The receptor comes from a female donor with retroperitoneal liposarcoma. Source material: tumor tissue. Read as DNA, the sequence is TGTGCCAGCAGTGAAGGGTGGGAACAAGAGACCCAGTACTTC. Translated, it gives CASSEGWEQETQYF.